These T cell receptor beta chains were read from a single sample in a study of Ad26.COV2.S vaccination and SARS-CoV-2 variants. Repertoires were generated with immunoSEQ multiplex PCR, while TCRdb's copy carries only in-frame clones and drops some. This repertoire shows approximately 500,000 clones, roughly 89% found once; its top ten account for about 13%. The specimen was peripheral blood, collected in a trial of Ad26.COV2.S vaccine versus placebo. Every receptor here comes from a person between 18 and 65 years old who received the Ad26.COV2.S COVID-19 vaccine or a placebo. The CDR3 runs from the conserved cysteine through the conserved F or W. The D gene is left open where the match is weak. For some rows the clone size is stated as once, few or many, or as a class when expanded; others skip it.

CDR3 length	clone size	V gene	D gene	J gene	CDR3 protein	CDR3 DNA
13	NA	TRBV18	NA	TRBJ1-5	CASSPRQDQPQHF	TGTGCCAGCTCACCACGACAGGATCAGCCCCAGCATTTT
11	NA	TRBV6-5	TRBD1	TRBJ2-5	CASSGGETQYF	TGTGCCAGTTCAGGGGGAGAGACCCAGTACTTC
17	NA	TRBV10-1	NA	TRBJ2-3	CASRPMHHRVCTDTQYF	TGCGCCAGCAGACCAATGCACCACAGGGTTTGCACAGATACGCAGTATTTT
17	NA	TRBV5-1	TRBD2	TRBJ2-7	CASSLALAGGASYEQYF	TGCGCCAGCAGCTTGGCATTAGCGGGAGGCGCCTCCTACGAGCAGTACTTC
16	NA	TRBV19	TRBD2	TRBJ2-1	CASSVKTSGRVSEQFF	TGTGCCAGTAGTGTAAAGACTAGCGGGAGGGTGTCTGAGCAGTTCTTC
11	NA	TRBV6-2/TRBV6-3	NA	TRBJ1-1	CASSRATEAFF	TGTGCCAGCAGCCGAGCCACTGAAGCTTTCTTT
15	NA	TRBV18	NA	TRBJ2-7	CASSPIVGETYEQYF	TGTGCCAGCTCACCAATTGTTGGGGAAACCTACGAGCAGTACTTC
20	NA	TRBV19	TRBD2	TRBJ2-1	CASSIFGTSGRALSYNEQFF	TGTGCCAGTAGTATTTTCGGGACTAGCGGGAGGGCCCTCTCCTACAATGAGCAGTTCTTC
15	once	TRBV30	NA	TRBJ1-5	CAWSEGKRGNQPQHF	TGTGCCTGGAGTGAGGGGAAGAGGGGCAATCAGCCCCAGCATTTT
11	NA	TRBV20-1	NA	TRBJ2-7	CSASQIGEQYF	TGCAGTGCTAGCCAGATCGGCGAGCAGTACTTC
12	NA	TRBV28	NA	TRBJ2-3	CASSTLRGTQYF	TGTGCCAGCAGTACCCTTCGGGGTACGCAGTATTTT
13	NA	TRBV11-2	NA	TRBJ2-7	CASSLFGAYEQYF	TGTGCCAGCAGCTTATTTGGTGCCTACGAGCAGTACTTC
12	NA	TRBV27	NA	TRBJ2-7	CASSFLGAEQYF	TGTGCCAGCAGTTTTTTGGGAGCCGAGCAGTACTTC
12	NA	TRBV29-1	NA	TRBJ1-1	CSVVASDTEAFF	TGCAGCGTTGTTGCCAGCGACACTGAAGCTTTCTTT
16	NA	TRBV27	NA	TRBJ2-7	CASSLKGGGTSYEQYF	TGTGCCAGCAGTTTAAAGGGGGGAGGCACCTCCTACGAGCAGTACTTC
14	NA	TRBV6-4	NA	TRBJ2-1	CASSVIGELNEQFF	TGTGCCAGCAGTGTCATAGGGGAGTTGAATGAGCAGTTCTTC
12	NA	TRBV29-1	NA	TRBJ2-3	CSVEDHRNTQYF	TGCAGCGTTGAAGATCACCGGAATACGCAGTATTTT
16	NA	TRBV28	TRBD2	TRBJ2-7	CASSLGTSGYFYEQYF	TGTGCCAGCAGCCTCGGGACTAGCGGGTACTTCTACGAGCAGTACTTC
13	NA	TRBV9	TRBD1	TRBJ1-1	CASSVETGGEAFF	TGTGCCAGCAGCGTAGAAACAGGGGGAGAAGCTTTCTTT
19	NA	TRBV27	TRBD1	TRBJ2-3	CASKYQGQGARASRDTQYF	TGTGCCAGCAAGTATCAGGGACAGGGGGCTCGTGCGAGTAGAGATACGCAGTATTTT
13	many	TRBV9	NA	TRBJ1-3	CASSVSPETTIYF	TGTGCCAGCAGCGTATCTCCGGAGACCACCATATATTTT
13	NA	TRBV2	TRBD2	TRBJ2-1	CASSRDYINEQFF	TGTGCCAGCAGCCGGGACTATATCAATGAGCAGTTCTTC
13	NA	TRBV10-3	TRBD2	TRBJ2-1	CALGRGSNNEQFF	TGTGCCTTAGGGAGGGGATCAAACAATGAGCAGTTCTTC
14	NA	TRBV28	TRBD1	TRBJ2-5	CASSGEGGEETQYF	TGTGCCAGCAGTGGAGAAGGGGGCGAAGAGACCCAGTACTTC
16	NA	TRBV2	TRBD2	TRBJ2-3	CASSEESGGQTDTQYF	TGTGCCAGCAGTGAAGAATCGGGAGGGCAGACAGATACGCAGTATTTT
15	once	TRBV24-1	TRBD1	TRBJ2-3	CATSGPGQGTDTQYF	TGTGCCACCAGTGGCCCGGGACAGGGGACAGATACGCAGTATTTT
16	NA	TRBV6-1	NA	TRBJ1-6	CASSEVLGTYGSPLHF	TGTGCCAGCAGTGAAGTGCTTGGGACATATGGTTCACCCCTCCACTTT
15	NA	TRBV20-1	TRBD2	TRBJ2-1	CSASPTSGTYNEQFF	TGCAGTGCTAGTCCGACTAGCGGAACGTACAATGAGCAGTTCTTC
12	NA	TRBV4-1	NA	TRBJ1-3	CASSPSRNTIYF	TGCGCCAGCAGCCCGAGCCGAAACACCATATATTTT
13	NA	TRBV28	NA	TRBJ2-1	CASSKSGTNEQFF	TGTGCCAGCAGCAAGAGCGGGACAAATGAGCAGTTCTTC
15	NA	TRBV5-1	NA	TRBJ2-2	CASSLSGSYTGELFF	TGCGCCAGCAGCTTGTCAGGGAGTTATACCGGGGAGCTGTTTTTT
13	NA	TRBV19	TRBD1	TRBJ1-2	CASSTGQTYGYTF	TGTGCCAGTTCTACGGGACAGACCTATGGCTACACCTTC
12	NA	TRBV29-1	NA	TRBJ2-7	CSVGPTAYEQYF	TGCAGCGTTGGGCCTACCGCCTACGAGCAGTACTTC
13	NA	TRBV12-3/TRBV12-4	NA	TRBJ2-1	CASRVSGPNEQFF	TGTGCCAGCAGAGTATCGGGGCCCAATGAGCAGTTCTTC